A single sample gave rise to the 5 T cell receptor beta chains below, sequenced in a study of T cell responses to AZD1222 COVID-19 vaccine. Sequencing used immunoSEQ multiplex PCR; TCRdb keeps in-frame clones, though not all of them. The data contain roughly 110,000 clones, about nine tenths of them seen just once; the ten biggest clones take up approximately 4.3%. The sample was peripheral blood, taken on day 0 of AZD1222 vaccination. These receptors came from an adult in good health.

The gene calls are TRBV4-2 and TRBJ1-3; D is perhaps TRBD1 (5 bases). Trimming cost V 1 base and J 3 bases, with 16 bases left between them. CDR1 is LGHNA and CDR2 is YNFKEQ in the germline V gene. The CDR3 runs to 17 residues. Here the CDR3 reads CASSQGAGRGFGNTIYF. The CDR3 DNA reads TGTGCCAGCAGCCAAGGCGCGGGGAGGGGTTTTGGAAACACCATATATTTT.

This clone was seen a single time. The chain is built from TRBV4-3 and TRBJ1-5; the D is unclear. The CDR3 covers 15 residues. Germline V lookup: CDR1 LGHNA, CDR2 YSLEER. V was shortened by 0 bases and J by 7 bases, with 13 bases between the two germline ends. CDR3 loop: CASSQDRSARQPQHF. The CDR3 region has the DNA TGCGCCAGCAGCCAAGATCGGTCAGCCCGACAGCCCCAGCATTTT.

This chain uses TRBV7-2 with TRBJ2-7; 8 bases line up with TRBD1. Germline lookup yields CDR1 SGHTA and CDR2 FQGNSA. V was clipped by 4 bases and J by 10 bases; unmatched bases: 6. CDR3 length equals 12 residues. The CDR3 DNA sequence: TGTGCCAGCAGCTCTCGGACAGGGAGACAGTACTTC. Protein product: CASSSRTGRQYF.

The genes are TRBV28 and TRBJ1-2, with D hard to call. The germline gives CDR1 MDHEN, CDR2 SYDVKM. The CDR3 runs 11 residues. The CDR3 nucleotides read TGTGCGATGAGCGGGGACTATGGCTACACCTTC. This codes for CAMSGDYGYTF.

The rearrangement uses TRBV19 and TRBJ1-4; D is unresolved. Germline values: CDR1 LNHDA, CDR2 SQIVND (reference sequence). The CDR3 is 14 amino acids. V was cut by 8 bases and J by 12 bases, with 22 bases left in between. The CDR3 DNA follows: TGTGCCAGTGCAGGAGCCTGGTACGACGTAGAACTGTTTTTT. Encoded protein: CASAGAWYDVELFF.